This T cell receptor beta chain came from a study of regulatory T cells in long-lasting Graves disease. With regard to this clonotype: The missing conserved phenylalanine or tryptophan at the end of this CDR3 makes a read error likely.

Germline loops: CDR1 SGHNT, CDR2 YENEEA. This CDR3 has 17 residues. The junction had 12 bases not matched to a gene; V was cut back by 3 bases and J by 2 bases. Through Arm-PCR of CDR3 regions and iRepertoire HTBI primers, TCR beta libraries were built. TCRdb reprocessed the multiplex PCR reads with MiXCR, giving one entry per CDR3 protein. In the table there are 350,000 to 450,000 distinct CDR3 sequences, 16% of which are singletons. The time point: newly diagnosed GD, antithyroid drugs for less than 3 months. PBMC-extracted RNA yielded the TCR library. The same specimen was also included in a second study, on T cells in Graves' hyperthyroidism and ophthalmopathy. That source reports: Most thyroid-expanded clonotypes above 0.001 were also found in blood.

This receptor was taken from a man aged 40-49 years with Graves disease. Material: peripheral blood mononuclear cells (PBMCs), obtained at new diagnosis, from a patient treated with antithyroid drugs. The chain links TRBV11-3 to TRBJ2-7; 8 bases line up with TRBD2. The CDR3 region has the DNA TGTGCCAGCAGCTTGACTGGACTAGCCTCTAATCCCTACGAGCAGTACTCC. It yields the protein CASSLTGLASNPYEQYS.